This TCR beta chain was documented in a study of identical twins (dated by TCRdb to the mid-2010s). Concerning the study at large: To test whether fetal clonotypes persist, this study deep-sequenced TCR alpha and beta repertoires from monozygotic twins, from unrelated adults of various ages, and from cord blood. To rule out contamination, the twin experiments were replicated at different times with different library preparation protocols.

Library method: 5' RACE. Sequencing was carried out with an Illumina HiSeq 2000. Template switching added a universal primer binding site, and the final cDNA carried a unique molecular identifier that allowed TCR cDNA molecules to be counted accurately. Specific primers in the conserved constant-segment region were used to synthesize first-strand cDNA for TCR alpha and beta chains. To control for contamination, each cDNA library was double barcoded with a SMART-Mk sample barcode plus Illumina barcodes. TruSeq adapter sequences along with Illumina sample barcodes were introduced in two successive PCR steps. Sequencing of the TCR alpha and beta cDNA libraries was done on the Illumina HiSeq platform using custom primers. The study's own analysis went as follows. MiGEC processed the raw reads to extract unique molecular identifiers, while MiXCR was used to determine the CDR3 positions. For each individual, recombination models were inferred using an EM algorithm with the repgenHMM and IGoR tools. Shared clonotype analysis was performed with the tcR package in R, normalizing sharing by the product of cloneset sizes. Out-of-frame nonproductive sequences were analyzed to study raw recombination free of thymic and clonal selection effects. TCRdb itself trimmed the public reads at Q25 with fastp, ran MiXCR and retained productive beta chains. Rows are combined by CDR3 protein, so each entry shows the most common genes and DNA. TCRdb's processing, not the authors' own work, is the source of the V and J calls. The sample table contains about 660,000 distinct CDR3 sequences; only one count was recorded for less than 10% of them. Approximately 0.89% of the sample is taken by the ten largest.

This clonotype was picked up a small number of times. Its target antigen remains unknown. The record has no base qualities; no much larger clone is one base away. Every donor in the study was a healthy Caucasian. The twin cohort comprised three pairs of female monozygotic twins, all aged about 18 to 30 years. RNA for TCR libraries was isolated from peripheral blood mononuclear cells. Overall study outcomes, separate from this receptor: Fewer insertions were carried by abundant cord blood beta clonotypes; a weaker similar trend was observed in young adult naive repertoires, while no such trend was observed in memory repertoires. Recombination models systematically underestimated out-of-frame TCR alpha sharing in monozygotic twins but agreed with sharing between unrelated individuals. Because the same donors could not be followed over many years, the conclusions depended on cross-sectional statistical analysis. In beta out-of-frame sequences, excess twin sharing was weaker, because having fewer shared sequences lowered the signal-to-noise ratio. Invariant T cells such as MAIT and iNKT could partly confound zero-insertion analyses, though diverse VJ usage argued against this for most clonotypes. Compared with coincidental sharing between unrelated individuals, an excess of low generation-probability sequences was observed among out-of-frame TCR alpha sequences shared between twins.

Trimming accounts for 5 bases at V and 11 bases at J, while the number of junction bases matched to no gene is 0. CDR1 and CDR2 are read off the germline V gene (reference sequence) as DFQATT and SNEGSKA. The CDR3 has 11 amino acids, counting the end cysteine and phenylalanine. Only the CDR3 DNA stays, 33 bases, in frame from base 1. This same sample was also taken into another study, of yellow fever vaccine responses in identical twins. As noted in the second study: According to the authors, in identical twins the way T cells responded to vaccination appeared partly convergent and partly personalized. In identical twins, the study followed T cell clones that responded to the vaccine with precision.

Recombination joined TRBV20-1 with TRBJ2-3; the central 14 bases match TRBD2. The sequenced sample consisted of PBMCs. The sequence was obtained from a woman aged 18-35 years in good health. The DNA reads TGCAGTGCTGGGACTAGCGGGGGGCAGTATTTT. Translated, it reads CSAGTSGGQYF.